The clone carrying this T cell receptor beta chain appeared many times. The antigen is unknown. The data belong to a study of T cells in Graves' hyperthyroidism and ophthalmopathy. Germline CDR1 LNHDA, CDR2 SQIVND (reference sequence). V was pared by 8 bases and J by 0 bases, with 11 bases between. The length of the CDR3 is 13 residues. On the basis of clinical symptoms, serum thyroxine and TRAb, thyroid ultrasound and orbital computed tomography, diagnoses were made. Amplified TCR beta CDR3 regions came from RNA transcripts. First-round RT-PCR of the TCR CDR3 relied on the HTBI primer set. In TCRdb, the multiplex PCR reads were re-called with MiXCR into one record per CDR3 protein. This sample has a few hundred thousand distinct CDR3 sequences; roughly 20% occur once, and the top ten carry 26%. Overall study findings and caveats: The authors' 13 V-J model separated ophthalmopathy from stable hyperthyroidism.

This rearrangement joins TRBV19 to TRBJ2-7, with D possibly matching TRBD1 (6 bases). The source material was blood. The sequence was collected from a man younger than 30 with Graves' hyperthyroidism. Here the CDR3 DNA reads TGTGCCAGTGACCACAGGGACTCCTACGAGCAGTACTTC. Translated: CASDHRDSYEQYF.